These 32 T cell receptor beta chains originate from one sample sequenced in a study of shared clonotypes between healthy human individuals. Profiled with immunoSEQ multiplex PCR; TCRdb holds only in-frame clones, not every one. Found here are approximately 1,000,000 clones, 70% to 85% of them singletons; the top ten hold over 0.8%. Sequencing was performed on memory CD4+ T cells from PBMCs. As to subset: CD45RA-negative fraction. These receptors were taken from a man aged 18 to 29 in good health. Some clones in this sample may be carry-over from other donors' samples.

CDR3 sequence: CASSPPSGRTSYEQYF. As DNA, the CDR3 is TGTGCCAGCTCACCCCCTAGCGGGAGGACTTCCTACGAGCAGTACTTC. The chain is built from TRBV18 and TRBJ2-7; 11 bases are a match to TRBD2. The trim removed 3 bases at V and 1 base at J, leaving 5 bases unmatched. The CDR3 contains 16 residues. The germline CDR1 and CDR2 sequences are KGHSH and LQKENI.

This chain connects TRBV7-9 to TRBJ1-4; D possibly corresponds to TRBD1 (5 bases). The V gene lost 2 bases and the J gene lost 8 bases, with 18 bases spanning the gap. CDR3 length: 16 amino acids. CDR1 is SEHNR, CDR2 FQNEAQ, per germline (reference sequence). The CDR3 protein is CASSLSFRQGMEKLFF. CDR3 in DNA: TGTGCCAGCAGCTTATCTTTCCGGCAGGGTATGGAAAAACTGTTTTTT.

V gene TRBV28 combines with J gene TRBJ1-2, with TRBD1 matching over 10 bases. CDR1 is MDHEN, CDR2 SYDVKM, per germline. V was clipped by 6 bases and J by 5 bases; unmatched bases: 9. CDR3 size: 15 residues. The CDR3 here is CASRARDRGAYGYTF. Here the CDR3 DNA reads TGTGCCAGCAGAGCCCGGGACAGGGGCGCTTATGGCTACACCTTC.

The rearrangement links TRBV7-2 to TRBJ1-4; TRBD1 might be the D (5 bases). Germline lookup yields CDR1 SGHTA and CDR2 FQGNSA. The V and J ends lost 5 bases and 7 bases respectively, with 14 bases between them. This CDR3 has 14 residues. The CDR3 DNA reads as TGTGCCAGCAGCCCAGGGTCGGGGGGTGAAAAACTGTTTTTT. It specifies CASSPGSGGEKLFF.

J is TRBJ1-2 and V is TRBV19, with D unclear. The V gene lost 3 bases and the J gene lost 3 bases, with 26 bases spanning the gap. Germline V gene lookup returns CDR1 LNHDA and CDR2 SQIVND (reference sequence). The CDR3 has 19 residues. CDR3 nucleotide sequence: TGTGCCAGTAGTATGAGTTTTAGACTCACCCAACCTAGGGACTATGGCTACACCTTC. Translated: CASSMSFRLTQPRDYGYTF.

V is TRBV4-2 and J is TRBJ1-3; maybe TRBD1 (5 bases). Deletions cut 4 bases from V and 2 bases from J, with 18 bases between. This CDR3 is 17 amino acids long. CDR1 is LGHNA and CDR2 is YNFKEQ in the germline V gene. The CDR3 coding sequence is TGTGCCAGCAGCCGAGAAAGGATAGTGGGGGCTGGAAACACCATATATTTT. Protein: CASSRERIVGAGNTIYF.

This chain joins TRBV5-1 and TRBJ2-5, with 11 positions matching TRBD2. From germline, CDR1 is SGHRS and CDR2 YFSETQ. The CDR3 sequence is 16 residues long. The trim removed 4 bases at V and 4 bases at J, leaving 9 bases unmatched. CDR3 amino acids: CASSPGSGRATETQYF. Written as DNA, the CDR3 is TGCGCCAGCAGCCCGGGTAGCGGGAGGGCCACAGAGACCCAGTACTTC. The full variable domain, rest sourced from reference TRBV5-1 and TRBJ2-5, is KAGVTQTPRYLIKTRGQQVTLSCSPISGHRSVSWYQQTPGQGLQFLFEYFSETQRNKGNFPGRFSGRQFSNSRSEMNVSTLELGDSALYLCASSPGSGRATETQYFGPGTRLLVL.

The rearrangement links TRBV19 to TRBJ2-5, with TRBD2 as a possible D gene (6 bases). This CDR3 region has 14 residues. Germline V gene lookup returns CDR1 LNHDA and CDR2 SQIVND (reference sequence). Trimming removed 1 base at V and 5 bases at J, with 11 bases between. In DNA form, the CDR3 reads TGTGCCAGTAGTATAGGGCCGGGAGTGGAGACCCAGTACTTC. Its protein product is CASSIGPGVETQYF.

The chain employs TRBV9 and TRBJ1-2; no clear D gene. Germline CDR1 SGDLS, CDR2 YYNGEE. The CDR3 loop spans 14 amino acids. Trimming shortened V by 0 bases and J by 2 bases, and 8 bases separated the two germline ends. CDR3 in amino acids: CASSVVPANYGYTF. Written as DNA, the CDR3 is TGTGCCAGCAGCGTAGTGCCCGCAAACTATGGCTACACCTTC.

This chain connects TRBV5-4 to TRBJ1-1; D may be TRBD1 (5 bases). The CDR3 runs 11 residues. The germline CDR1 and CDR2 sequences are SGHNT and YYREEE (reference sequence). V was cut by 2 bases and J by 8 bases, with 7 bases left in between. CDR3 in amino acids: CASSFGAEAFF. DNA for the CDR3: TGTGCCAGCAGCTTCGGGGCCGAAGCTTTCTTT.

This rearrangement joins TRBV5-1 to TRBJ2-3; D might be TRBD2 (7 bases). Trimming stripped 6 bases from V and 7 bases from J, with 18 bases between. The CDR3 consists of 14 residues. The germline V gene encodes CDR1 SGHRS and CDR2 YFSETQ. The CDR3 DNA is TGCGCCAGCACCCTTGGGAGGGGGTTGAATACGCAGTATTTT. Translation: CASTLGRGLNTQYF.

Concerning this clone: Distinct nucleotide sequences in the sample also encode this CDR3. This chain connects TRBV5-4 to TRBJ1-1; D may be TRBD1 (6 bases). This CDR3 is 12 amino acids long. V lost 4 bases and J 3 bases, leaving 7 bases between the germline ends. The germline V gene encodes CDR1 SGHNT and CDR2 YYREEE (reference sequence). CDR3 nucleotides: TGTGCCAGCAGCCCAGGGGACACTGAAGCTTTCTTT. Protein product: CASSPGDTEAFF. Full variable domain (outside the CDR3, taken from reference TRBV5-4 and TRBJ1-1): ETGVTQSPTHLIKTRGQQVTLRCSSQSGHNTVSWYQQALGQGPQFIFQYYREEENGRGNFPPRFSGLQFPNYSSELNVNALELDDSALYLCASSPGDTEAFFGQGTRLTVV.

This CDR3 reads CASSWGDQGPQHF. In DNA form, the CDR3 reads TGTGCCAGCAGCTGGGGGGATCAGGGTCCCCAGCATTTT. The chain carries TRBV7-8 and TRBJ1-5; TRBD1 might be the D (5 bases). CDR1 is SGHVS and CDR2 is FQNEAQ in the germline V gene. This CDR3 is 13 amino acids long. V lost 4 bases and J lost 10, with 14 bases in between.

This clone was seen only a few times. The chain joins TRBV14 to TRBJ2-3; D not certain. Germline assignment: CDR1 SGHDN and CDR2 FVKESK. The V gene lost 0 bases and the J gene lost 8 bases, with 9 bases spanning the gap. The CDR3 contains 13 residues. The CDR3 reads CASSQDGRTTQYF. CDR3 coding DNA: TGTGCCAGCAGCCAAGATGGCCGGACTACGCAGTATTTT.

This clone has more than one count but fewer than ten. The rearrangement links TRBV27 to TRBJ2-3, with 7 bases lining up with TRBD2. With V trimmed by 4 bases and J by 6 bases, 10 bases remained unmatched. The germline V gene encodes CDR1 MNHEY and CDR2 SMNVEV (reference sequence). This CDR3 region has 15 residues. Written as DNA, the CDR3 is TGTGCCAGCAGTTCCCTAGCGGCCGGGGCGGATACGCAGTATTTT. Its protein is CASSSLAAGADTQYF.

V is TRBV7-3 and J is TRBJ2-5, with TRBD2 identical over 8 bases. This CDR3 region has 15 residues. The V and J ends lost 0 bases and 7 bases, in that order; junction bases with no gene match: 7. Germline loops: CDR1 SGHTA, CDR2 FQGTGA. CDR3 in amino acids: CASSLTSGAGGTQYF. The CDR3 DNA follows: TGTGCCAGCAGCTTAACTAGCGGGGCCGGCGGGACCCAGTACTTC.

The chain is built from TRBV7-9 and TRBJ1-2, with 7 bases fitting TRBD1. V was pared by 5 bases and J by 4 bases, with 4 bases of the junction left unmatched. The V gene's germline CDR1 is SEHNR and CDR2 FQNEAQ (reference sequence). This CDR3 spans 13 amino acids. The CDR3 is CASSLDRTYGYTF. CDR3 DNA sequence: TGTGCCAGCAGCCTGGACAGGACCTATGGCTACACCTTC.

J is TRBJ2-7 and V is TRBV18; a possible D gene is TRBD2 (6 bases). This CDR3 has 16 residues. From germline, CDR1 is KGHSH and CDR2 LQKENI. Trimming left V 5 bases short and J 3 bases short, with 20 bases between. The CDR3 loop is CASSTYRDSPHYEQYF. The CDR3 coding sequence is TGTGCCAGCTCAACATACCGGGACTCCCCTCACTACGAGCAGTACTTC.

This clone was seen at least ten times. The chain recombines TRBV5-6 with TRBJ2-5; possible D gene TRBD2, 5 bases. CDR1 and CDR2 (germline): SGHDT, YYEEEE. V was cut by 6 bases and J by 3 bases, with 12 bases left in between. There are 13 residues in the CDR3. The CDR3 sequence: CASNGLAEETQYF. The CDR3 coding sequence is TGTGCCAGCAACGGGCTAGCCGAAGAGACCCAGTACTTC.

The gene calls are TRBV5-1 and TRBJ2-1; TRBD2 aligns across 7 bases. The CDR3 is 17 residues long. V shed 0 bases, J shed 8 bases, and the junction held 14 bases outside the gene matches. Germline CDR1 and CDR2: SGHRS and YFSETQ. The CDR3 DNA reads TGCGCCAGCAGCTTGGGGGCCGGCGGGAGTGGTCAGGATGAGCAGTTCTTC. It specifies CASSLGAGGSGQDEQFF. The full variable domain, in which reference TRBV5-1 and TRBJ2-1 provide the parts outside the CDR3, is KAGVTQTPRYLIKTRGQQVTLSCSPISGHRSVSWYQQTPGQGLQFLFEYFSETQRNKGNFPGRFSGRQFSNSRSEMNVSTLELGDSALYLCASSLGAGGSGQDEQFFGPGTRLTVL.

The rearrangement uses TRBV28 and TRBJ2-3, with 10 positions matching TRBD1. The V and J ends lost 8 bases and 2 bases, in that order; junction bases with no gene match: 16. The CDR3 is made up of 18 amino acids. Germline lookup yields CDR1 MDHEN and CDR2 SYDVKM. CDR3 DNA sequence: TGTGCCAGCGGAGCGTGGGGGTGGGGACAGGGGACCACAGATACGCAGTATTTT. This encodes CASGAWGWGQGTTDTQYF.

The chain recombines TRBV19 with TRBJ1-5; D ambiguous. CDR1 and CDR2 from the germline V gene are LNHDA and SQIVND (reference sequence). V was cut by 5 bases and J by 4 bases, with 12 bases left in between. The CDR3 has 14 amino acids. The CDR3 sequence: CASSGLIGNQPQHF. The CDR3 DNA sequence: TGTGCCAGTAGTGGCCTGATAGGGAATCAGCCCCAGCATTTT. Supplemented by reference TRBV19 and TRBJ1-5, the full variable domain reads DGGITQSPKYLFRKEGQNVTLSCEQNLNHDAMYWYRQDPGQGLRLIYYSQIVNDFQKGDIAEGYSVSREKKESFPLTVTSAQKNPTAFYLCASSGLIGNQPQHFGDGTRLSIL.

The chain is built from TRBV2 and TRBJ2-3; 9 bases are a match to TRBD2. This CDR3 is 19 amino acids long. J gave up 0 bases and V 6 bases, and 16 bases lay outside the gene matches. Germline CDR1 SNHLY, CDR2 FYNNEI. As DNA, the CDR3 is TGTGCCAGCAGGGAACCGGGACTAGCCCGAACAGCTAGCACAGATACGCAGTATTTT. As protein: CASREPGLARTASTDTQYF. Full variable domain (outside the CDR3, taken from reference TRBV2 and TRBJ2-3): EPEVTQTPSHQVTQMGQEVILRCVPISNHLYFYWYRQILGQKVEFLVSFYNNEISEKSEIFDDQFSVERPDGSNFTLKIRSTKLEDSAMYFCASREPGLARTASTDTQYFGPGTRLTVL.

The chain uses TRBV6-5 and TRBJ1-5; perhaps TRBD1 as D (5 bases). V lost 5 bases to trimming and J lost 0 bases, with 11 bases between them. The CDR3 is 15 residues long. In germline, CDR1 is MNHEY, CDR2 SVGAGI. Written as DNA, the CDR3 is TGTGCCAGCAGTCCGGGACGACATAGCAATCAGCCCCAGCATTTT. Its translation is CASSPGRHSNQPQHF.

As for this clone: The same CDR3 arises from other DNA sequences in this sample as well. CDR3 protein: CASSLAGLAGDPYEQYF. The CDR3 region has the DNA TGTGCCAGCAGCTTAGCGGGACTAGCGGGGGATCCCTACGAGCAGTACTTC. This sequence joins TRBV7-2 and TRBJ2-7; 14 bases are shared with TRBD2. This CDR3 comprises 17 residues. Germline V CDR1 and CDR2: SGHTA, FQGNSA. Germline trimming cut 0 bases from V and 2 bases from J; bases unmatched to any gene: 3.

The chain carries TRBV7-2 and TRBJ1-2, with D hard to call. Germline CDR1 and CDR2: SGHTA and FQGNSA. This CDR3 is built from 12 residues. With 2 bases removed from V and 8 bases from J, the gap between germline ends came to 9 bases. The CDR3 DNA follows: TGTGCCAGCAGCTTATGGTACGGGGGCTACACCTTC. Translated, it gives CASSLWYGGYTF.

The chain carries TRBV28 and TRBJ2-1, with D unclear. CDR3 length: 14 amino acids. The germline CDR1 and CDR2 sequences are MDHEN and SYDVKM. V was trimmed by 7 bases and J by 1 base, leaving 11 bases between them. CDR3 region: CASKQRSSYNEQFF. As DNA, the CDR3 is TGTGCCAGCAAGCAACGGTCATCCTACAATGAGCAGTTCTTC.

In its sample, this clone was seen once. This chain connects TRBV7-3 to TRBJ2-7; TRBD2 might be the D (6 bases). Trimming stripped 5 bases from V and 2 bases from J, with 16 bases between. The CDR3 runs to 15 residues. Looked up from germline, CDR1 is SGHTA and CDR2 is FQGTGA. The CDR3 is CASSQGLAPTYEQYF. The CDR3 nucleotides read TGTGCCAGCAGCCAAGGCCTAGCGCCTACCTACGAGCAGTACTTC.

The rearrangement links TRBV27 to TRBJ1-5, with 11 bases identical to TRBD1. This CDR3 is 16 amino acids long. With V trimmed by 5 bases and J by 6 bases, 9 bases remained unmatched. From germline, CDR1 is MNHEY and CDR2 SMNVEV (reference sequence). The CDR3 DNA reads TGTGCCAGCAGTCCATGGGCCGGGACAGGGGGTCAGCCCCAGCATTTT. Translated, it gives CASSPWAGTGGQPQHF.

This clone was seen only once. The CDR3: CASSFLINYGYTF. The CDR3, as DNA: TGTGCCAGCAGTTTCTTAATTAACTATGGCTACACCTTC. The V and J genes are TRBV28 and TRBJ1-2, with D unresolved. The CDR3 has 13 residues. Trimming shortened V by 3 bases and J by 1 base, and 6 bases separated the two germline ends. The V gene's germline CDR1 is MDHEN and CDR2 SYDVKM.

The chain recombines TRBV7-8 with TRBJ2-7; possibly TRBD2 for D (6 bases). This CDR3 region has 14 residues. V was trimmed by 5 bases and J by 3 bases, leaving 14 bases between them. CDR1 SGHVS and CDR2 FQNEAQ come from the germline V gene. CDR3 in amino acids: CASSPSGLSYEQYF. CDR3 DNA sequence: TGTGCCAGCAGCCCCTCGGGACTCAGCTACGAGCAGTACTTC. The full variable domain, completed using reference TRBV7-8 and TRBJ2-7, is GAGVSQSPRYKVAKRGQDVALRCDPISGHVSLFWYQQALGQGPEFLTYFQNEAQLDKSGLPSDRFFAERPEGSVSTLKIQRTQQEDSAVYLCASSPSGLSYEQYFGPGTRLTVT.

V and J are TRBV5-1 and TRBJ2-7; unclear D gene. The CDR3 is 16 amino acids. V lost 0 bases, J lost 5 bases, and 18 bases lay in between. Germline CDR1 is SGHRS and CDR2 is YFSETQ. The chain's CDR3 is CASSLVRSTQPNEQYF. The CDR3 region has the DNA TGCGCCAGCAGCTTGGTAAGGTCGACCCAGCCCAACGAGCAGTACTTC.